The source of this T cell receptor (beta chain) is a study of T cell responses to AZD1222 COVID-19 vaccine. General observations from the study: Baseline serostatus was positive in only a handful of AZD1222 recipients. Rises in breadth and depth of Spike-specific TCRs came after two AZD1222 doses. Possibly, clonal diversity was underestimated; donors were largely white British and included more females. In the spike-specific TCR repertoire, nearly half reportedly target unmutated variant regions.

As regards this clone: What it recognizes is unknown.

Generated by immunoSEQ multiplex PCR, the TCRdb table keeps only in-frame clones and is missing some. The sample records 100,000 to 150,000 clones, around 90% being singletons. The starting material was peripheral blood, obtained on day 0 of AZD1222 vaccination. The origin of this receptor is an adult in good health.

The CDR3 coding sequence is TGCGCCAGCAGCACATCCGGGCTCTACGAGCAGTACTTC. It encodes CASSTSGLYEQYF. The chain recombines TRBV5-1 with TRBJ2-7; D ambiguous. Germline V gene data show CDR1 as SGHRS and CDR2 as YFSETQ. V lost 4 bases and J lost 3, with 11 bases in between. CDR3 length equals 13 residues.